At least ten counts were recorded for the clone carrying this T cell receptor beta chain. Antigen: not known. The data were taken from a study of early T cells in non-severe SARS-CoV-2 infection. Study information: The input, bulk RNA from unsorted whole blood, was sequenced, and chains were unpaired. Study results and limitations: The VDJdb matching leaned toward anti-spike CD8 responses and overlooked private and CD4 specificities.

Each cDNA molecule carried a unique molecular identifier. MiXCR, run by TCRdb on the 5' RACE reads, gives a single entry per CDR3 protein. The sample shows around 83,000 distinct CDR3 sequences, approximately 12% of them seen only once. This TCR derives from an adult who was a healthcare worker with PCR-confirmed SARS-CoV-2 infection or an uninfected control (not recorded which). Sample: whole blood, taken at baseline.

The CDR3 region has the DNA TGTGCCTGGAGTCAGGACAAGACCTACGAGCAGTACTTC. The encoded protein is CAWSQDKTYEQYF. The chain links TRBV30 to TRBJ2-7, with D possibly matching TRBD1 (5 bases). V was cut by 2 bases and J by 2 bases, with 10 bases left in between. Germline CDR1 and CDR2: GTSNPN and SVGIG (reference sequence). CDR3 size: 13 residues. Variable domain in full (rest from reference TRBV30 and TRBJ2-7): SQTIHQWPATLVQPVGSPLSLECTVEGTSNPNLYWYRQAAGRGLQLLFYSVGIGQISSEVPQNLSASRPQDRQFILSSKKLLLSDSGFYLCAWSQDKTYEQYFGPGTRLTVT.